This T cell receptor beta chain stems from a study of CXCR3-negative and CXCR3-positive naive CD8 T cells. General study findings and limits: Naive CXCR3-negative and CXCR3-positive cells had similar TRBV-TRBJ usage; memory differed. TRB CDR3s were more hydrophobic in CXCR3-positive than in CXCR3-negative naive cells.

The method, 5' RACE with UMI labels, was used to prepare the TRB cDNA libraries. TCRdb reanalyzed the 5' RACE reads, giving one entry per CDR3 protein sequence and no DNA. The sample holds more than 65,000 distinct CDR3 sequences. A note on this clonotype: Its antigen remains unidentified.

This CDR3 comprises 19 residues. Germline V CDR1 and CDR2: MNHNS, SASEGT. Researchers sorted a few hundred thousand cells of each CD8+ T cell subset in triplicate. CD45RO-CCR7+CD27+CD95- cells counted as naive CD8+ T cells. This rearrangement joins TRBV6-1 to TRBJ2-3; TCRdb reports TRBD1, a call that lacks DNA to check it against. The clonotype comes from a human donor in good health. Some clones in this sample may be carry-over from other donors' samples. Sequenced: naive CXCR3- CD8+ T cells from blood. Sample subset: CD45RO-CCR7+CD27+CD95- naive CD8+ T cells lacking CXCR3 (TNR3-). CDR3 residues: CASSEFIWDKGLDTDTQYF.